The next 25 T cell receptor beta chains were all read from a single sample in a study of T cell changes during pregnancy in multiple sclerosis. TCRdb keeps only in-frame clones here, not all; method: immunoSEQ multiplex PCR. The profile shows fewer than 50,000 clones, 88% of them singletons. The sample consisted of CD8+ T cells from peripheral blood mononuclear cells, taken in the third trimester of pregnancy. These receptors were obtained from a female donor with multiple sclerosis, enrolled in a pregnancy study.

DNA for the CDR3: TGTGCCAGCAGCCTCCACAGGGTCGGGTATAATTCACCCCTCCACTTT. This translates into CASSLHRVGYNSPLHF. V is TRBV16 and J is TRBJ1-6; the D gene is possibly TRBD1 (6 bases). This CDR3 contains 16 residues. V lost 4 bases and J 4 bases, leaving 14 bases between the germline ends. In germline, CDR1 is KGHSY, CDR2 FQNENV.

The gene calls are TRBV6-5 and TRBJ2-7; TRBD1 agrees at 8 bases. V was clipped by 2 bases and J by 0 bases; unmatched bases: 0. The CDR3 is 14 amino acids. Germline CDR1 MNHEY, CDR2 SVGAGI. The CDR3 DNA is TGTGCCAGCAGTTACGACAGGGGCTCCTACGAGCAGTACTTC. This sequence encodes CASSYDRGSYEQYF.

V and J are TRBV27 and TRBJ1-2; the match to TRBD1 covers 7 bases. The trim removed 6 bases at V and 5 bases at J, leaving 6 bases unmatched. Germline CDR1 is MNHEY and CDR2 is SMNVEV (reference sequence). The CDR3 totals 13 residues. The CDR3 DNA reads as TGTGCCAGCAGGAGGACAGGTTTTTATGGCTACACCTTC. This encodes CASRRTGFYGYTF.

This clone was recorded once. The chain employs TRBV4-2 and TRBJ1-4; D is uncertain. V was shortened by 1 base and J by 1 base, with 4 bases between the two germline ends. The CDR3 sequence is 14 residues long. Looked up from germline, CDR1 is LGHNA and CDR2 is YNFKEQ. The CDR3 DNA reads TGTGCCAGCAGCCAAGCCGGAACTAATGAAAAACTGTTTTTT. Its protein product is CASSQAGTNEKLFF.

The chain employs TRBV5-1 and TRBJ2-7; D is possibly TRBD1 (5 bases). Deletions cut 0 bases from V and 5 bases from J, with 6 bases between. The CDR3 totals 12 residues. Germline CDR1 reads SGHRS; CDR2 reads YFSETQ. CDR3 region: CASSLEGHEQYF. The CDR3 DNA is TGCGCCAGCAGCTTGGAGGGGCACGAGCAGTACTTC.

V gene TRBV6-1 combines with J gene TRBJ2-2; the D gene is possibly TRBD1 (6 bases). This CDR3 comprises 15 residues. The ends were cut back, 4 bases at V and 3 bases at J, with 12 bases in the middle. Germline values: CDR1 MNHNS, CDR2 SASEGT. CDR3 residues: CASSVMTGYTGELFF. The CDR3 DNA is TGTGCCAGCAGTGTAATGACAGGCTACACCGGGGAGCTGTTTTTT.

This chain links TRBV7-6 with TRBJ2-3; D gene ambiguous. Trimming stripped 4 bases from V and 0 bases from J, with 11 bases between. In germline, CDR1 is SGHVS, CDR2 FNYEAQ. The CDR3 extends over 15 amino acids. The CDR3 sequence is CASSSELTSTDTQYF. CDR3 sequence (DNA): TGTGCCAGCAGCTCCGAGTTAACTAGCACAGATACGCAGTATTTT.

The chain couples TRBV27 to TRBJ2-3; D may be TRBD1 (5 bases). The germline V gene encodes CDR1 MNHEY and CDR2 SMNVEV (reference sequence). The germline V and J ends were trimmed by 4 bases and 0 bases, with 14 bases remaining between them. The CDR3 totals 16 residues. The CDR3 DNA reads TGTGCCAGCAGTTCCCTGGGGCAGCTGAGCACAGATACGCAGTATTTT. Its translation: CASSSLGQLSTDTQYF.

The chain couples TRBV19 to TRBJ1-1, with TRBD1 matching over 9 bases. Germline V gene data show CDR1 as LNHDA and CDR2 as SQIVND (reference sequence). The CDR3 sequence is 14 residues long. V was pared by 3 bases and J by 7 bases, with 6 bases of the junction left unmatched. Here the CDR3 DNA reads TGTGCCAGTAGTATCTTCCGGGACAGGGATGAAGCTTTCTTT. Translated, it gives CASSIFRDRDEAFF.

V usage is TRBV7-9 and J usage is TRBJ2-7, with D perhaps matching TRBD2 (5 bases). V gave up 8 bases and J gave up 2 bases, with 16 bases separating them. CDR3 length: 14 residues. Germline lookup yields CDR1 SEHNR and CDR2 FQNEAQ (reference sequence). The CDR3 coding sequence is TGTGCCAGCGGCTCGGAGGCTTCCACCTACGAGCAGTACTTC. Encoded protein: CASGSEASTYEQYF.

The chain employs TRBV13 and TRBJ2-7, with 9 bases identical to TRBD1. Unmatched junction bases numbered 6, after V lost 5 bases and J lost 1 base. CDR1 is PRHDT, CDR2 FYEKMQ, per germline (reference sequence). CDR3 length: 15 residues. The CDR3 region has the DNA TGTGCCAGCAGCCCAGGACAGGGGTCATCCTACGAGCAGTACTTC. It encodes CASSPGQGSSYEQYF. The full variable domain, completed using reference TRBV13 and TRBJ2-7, is AAGVIQSPRHLIKEKRETATLKCYPIPRHDTVYWYQQGPGQDPQFLISFYEKMQSDKGSIPDRFSAQQFSDYHSELNMSSLELGDSALYFCASSPGQGSSYEQYFGPGTRLTVT.

The chain recombines TRBV13 with TRBJ2-1; 8 positions agree with TRBD1. The CDR3 extends over 15 amino acids. V shed 6 bases and J 14 bases; nucleotides not matched to a gene: 18. Germline V gene sequence: CDR1 PRHDT, CDR2 FYEKMQ (reference sequence). This CDR3 is CASRIRGQVGNREFF. The CDR3 DNA reads TGTGCCAGCAGAATCAGGGGACAGGTCGGTAATCGGGAGTTCTTC.

The chain carries TRBV30 and TRBJ1-5; the D gene is possibly TRBD1 (5 bases). V was trimmed by 4 bases and J by 9 bases, leaving 10 bases between them. Germline-derived CDR1 and CDR2 are GTSNPN and SVGIG (reference sequence). The CDR3 length is 11 residues. The CDR3 DNA sequence: TGTGCCTGGACCCAGGGTGGGCCCCAGCATTTT. Translation: CAWTQGGPQHF.

The chain couples TRBV28 to TRBJ1-5; D not certain. CDR1 MDHEN and CDR2 SYDVKM come from the germline V gene. V gave up 8 bases and J gave up 0 bases, with 17 bases separating them. CDR3 length: 16 residues. CDR3 sequence reads: CASEVAAEYSNQPQHF. The CDR3, as DNA: TGTGCCAGCGAGGTCGCGGCGGAATATAGCAATCAGCCCCAGCATTTT.

The V gene is TRBV29-1, the J gene TRBJ2-1; 12 bases match TRBD1. The CDR3 spans 13 residues. The germline CDR1 and CDR2 sequences are SQVTM and ANQGSEA. With 7 bases clipped from V and 9 bases from J, the junction kept 7 bases outside the gene matches. CDR3 in amino acids: CSARDRGLLEQFF. The CDR3, as DNA: TGCAGCGCGCGGGACAGGGGGCTTCTTGAGCAGTTCTTC.

The gene calls are TRBV2 and TRBJ2-3; 14 positions match TRBD2. This CDR3 is built from 18 residues. Losses at the gene ends were 4 bases for V and 0 bases for J; bases not matched to a gene: 6. The germline V gene has CDR1 SNHLY and CDR2 FYNNEI. The CDR3 DNA is TGTGCCAGCAGTGCTGACGGACTAGCGGGGGGAAGCACAGATACGCAGTATTTT. Encoded protein: CASSADGLAGGSTDTQYF.

The rearrangement links TRBV13 to TRBJ2-7; 8 bases agree with TRBD1. Germline lookup yields CDR1 PRHDT and CDR2 FYEKMQ (reference sequence). The CDR3 consists of 15 residues. V lost 1 base and J lost 6; bases outside the gene matches: 8. CDR3 in DNA: TGTGCCAGCAGCTTAGCGCCCGGACAGGGCCCCGAGCAGTACTTC. Translating gives CASSLAPGQGPEQYF.

The chain is built from TRBV6-6 and TRBJ1-5, with 9 bases identical to TRBD1. Germline V lookup: CDR1 MNHNY, CDR2 SVGAGI (reference sequence). Losses at the gene ends were 6 bases for V and 6 bases for J; bases not matched to a gene: 3. The CDR3 contains 13 residues. The CDR3 DNA is TGTGCCAGCAGCCAGACAGGGGGTCAGCCCCAGCATTTT. This gives the protein CASSQTGGQPQHF.

The V and J genes are TRBV7-9 and TRBJ1-2; D is uncertain. Deletions cut 3 bases from V and 7 bases from J, with 12 bases between. The germline V gene encodes CDR1 SEHNR and CDR2 FQNEAQ (reference sequence). There are 13 residues in the CDR3. The CDR3 protein is CASSLFNVGGYTF. CDR3 DNA: TGTGCCAGCAGCTTGTTTAATGTCGGTGGCTACACCTTC.

V is TRBV6-5 and J is TRBJ1-1; maybe TRBD1 (5 bases). Germline V gene lookup returns CDR1 MNHEY and CDR2 SVGAGI. The CDR3 has 15 residues. V gave up 3 bases and J gave up 3 bases, with 14 bases separating them. DNA for the CDR3: TGTGCCAGCAGTTATACTGTGGAAGGGGACACTGAAGCTTTCTTT. Encoded protein: CASSYTVEGDTEAFF.

The chain carries TRBV5-4 and TRBJ2-5; 16 nucleotides line up with TRBD2. V was clipped by 4 bases and J by 7 bases; unmatched bases: 7. CDR1 and CDR2 from the germline V gene are SGHNT and YYREEE (reference sequence). The CDR3 contains 16 residues. This CDR3 reads CASSPGLAGGPGTQYF. The CDR3 DNA sequence: TGTGCCAGCAGCCCGGGACTAGCGGGGGGGCCGGGGACCCAGTACTTC.

V gene TRBV7-9 combines with J gene TRBJ1-6; maybe TRBD1 (5 bases). This CDR3 is built from 13 residues. V was pared by 10 bases and J by 5 bases, with 12 bases between. CDR1 and CDR2 (germline): SEHNR, FQNEAQ (reference sequence). The CDR3 here is CAIPQGNNSPLHF. The CDR3 nucleotides read TGTGCCATCCCGCAGGGCAATAATTCACCCCTCCACTTT.

The V and J genes are TRBV6-6 and TRBJ1-1; maybe TRBD1 (5 bases). The CDR3 contains 15 residues. The ends were cut back, 7 bases at V and 1 base at J, with 16 bases in the middle. Germline V CDR1 and CDR2: MNHNY, SVGAGI (reference sequence). The DNA of the CDR3 is TGTGCCAGCACCAACTACGGGGGGGAGAACACTGAAGCTTTCTTT. Residues: CASTNYGGENTEAFF.

There are a few counts of this clone. V and J are TRBV6-1 and TRBJ2-7; D might be TRBD1 (6 bases). There are 15 residues in the CDR3. V lost 1 base to trimming and J lost 0 bases, with 10 bases between them. Germline CDR1 is MNHNS and CDR2 is SASEGT. This CDR3 reads CASSEEQGNSYEQYF. DNA of the CDR3: TGTGCCAGCAGTGAAGAACAGGGAAACTCCTACGAGCAGTACTTC.

The chain carries TRBV28 and TRBJ2-5, with TRBD2 identical over 8 bases. Germline CDR1 MDHEN, CDR2 SYDVKM. V shed 5 bases, J shed 3 bases, and the junction held 8 bases outside the gene matches. The CDR3 loop spans 15 amino acids. This chain's CDR3 is CASSVHTSGKETQYF. The CDR3 DNA reads as TGTGCCAGCAGTGTACATACTAGCGGAAAAGAGACCCAGTACTTC.